The clone carrying this T cell receptor beta chain came up a few times. No antigen is known for it. This entry comes from a study of cytomegalovirus exposure and HLA in healthy donors. Study-level points and caveats: Altogether, some 170 TCR beta chains were recorded as cytomegalovirus-associated. In a later analysis, first-cohort TCR clusters were found to tend to co-occur in the 120 validation repertoires. Researchers reported that a few CMV-associated chains were confirmed in vitro as CMV antigen-specific.

The donors belonged to the roughly 110-subject validation cohort, separate from the 666-subject first cohort. The length of the CDR3 is 15 residues. J lost 4 bases, V lost 1 base, and 5 bases had no gene match. CDR1 LNHNV and CDR2 YYDKDF come from the germline V gene (reference sequence). Assay: immunoSEQ multiplex PCR; the TCRdb copy retains only in-frame clones and omits some. The sample includes about 83,000 clones, 96% of them seen just once. This sequence originates from a woman aged 18 to 35 in good health and CMV-seronegative. Source material: PBMCs. V usage is TRBV15 and J usage is TRBJ2-7, with 9 bases aligning to TRBD1. The CDR3 loop is CATSRAGQGTYEQYF. For the CDR3, the DNA is TGTGCCACCAGCAGAGCGGGACAGGGAACTTACGAGCAGTACTTC.